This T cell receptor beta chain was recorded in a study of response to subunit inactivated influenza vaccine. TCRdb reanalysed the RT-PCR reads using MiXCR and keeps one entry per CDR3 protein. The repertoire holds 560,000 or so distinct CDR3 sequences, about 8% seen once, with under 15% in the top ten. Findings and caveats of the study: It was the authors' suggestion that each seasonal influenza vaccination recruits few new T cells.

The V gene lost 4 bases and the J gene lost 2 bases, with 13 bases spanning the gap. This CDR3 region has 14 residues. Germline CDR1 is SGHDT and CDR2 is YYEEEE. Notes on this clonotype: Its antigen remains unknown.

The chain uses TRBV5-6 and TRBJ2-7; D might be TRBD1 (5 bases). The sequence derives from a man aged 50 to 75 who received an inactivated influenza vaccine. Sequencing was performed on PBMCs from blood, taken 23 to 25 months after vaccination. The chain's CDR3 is CASSTFDSPYEQYF. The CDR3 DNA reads TGTGCCAGCAGCACGTTTGACAGTCCCTACGAGCAGTACTTC.